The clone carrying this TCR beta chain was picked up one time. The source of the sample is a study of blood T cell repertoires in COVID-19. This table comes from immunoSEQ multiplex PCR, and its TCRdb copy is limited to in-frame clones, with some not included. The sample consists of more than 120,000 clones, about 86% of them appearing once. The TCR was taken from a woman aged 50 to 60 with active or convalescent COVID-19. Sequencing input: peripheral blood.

The CDR3 sequence is CASSPGQGTEQYF. Here the CDR3 DNA reads TGTGCCAGCAGCCCAGGACAGGGAACCGAGCAGTACTTC. The genes are TRBV11-3 and TRBJ2-7; 8 positions agree with TRBD1. Germline V gives CDR1 SGHNT, CDR2 YENEEA. Unmatched junction bases numbered 6, after V lost 5 bases and J lost 6 bases. The CDR3 has 13 amino acids. The variable domain in full, completed from reference TRBV11-3 and TRBJ2-7, reads EAGVVQSPRYKIIEKKQPVAFWCNPISGHNTLYWYLQNLGQGPELLIRYENEEAVDDSQLPKDRFSAERLKGVDSTLKIQPAELGDSAVYLCASSPGQGTEQYFGPGTRLTVT.